These 15 T cell receptor beta chains share one sample of origin, sequenced in a study of cytomegalovirus exposure and HLA in healthy donors. PCR primers comprised 60 Vbeta and 13 Jbeta primers. The protocol was immunoSEQ multiplex PCR, while the TCRdb copy is restricted to in-frame clones and leaves out a portion. The sample shows tens of thousands of clones, 86% of them seen only once. What was sequenced was PBMCs. These TCRs come from a man aged 25 to 40 in good health and CMV-seropositive.

Only a few counts were recorded for this clone. The chain joins TRBV2 to TRBJ2-7; 9 nucleotides line up with TRBD2. The germline CDR1 and CDR2 sequences are SNHLY and FYNNEI. V lost 3 bases, J lost 3 bases, and 3 bases stayed unmatched. The CDR3 has 14 residues. Written as DNA, the CDR3 is TGTGCCAGCAGTGAGCGGGGGGGAGTCTACGAGCAGTACTTC. This gives the protein CASSERGGVYEQYF.

This chain links TRBV7-6 with TRBJ2-2, with TRBD1 matching over 8 bases. This CDR3 has 16 residues. Germline V gives CDR1 SGHVS, CDR2 FNYEAQ. Germline trimming cut 4 bases from V and 6 bases from J; bases unmatched to any gene: 10. CDR3 residues: CASSSWTGSDAGELFF. The CDR3 DNA reads TGTGCCAGCAGCTCCTGGACAGGGTCTGATGCCGGGGAGCTGTTTTTT.

V is TRBV4-1 and J is TRBJ1-3, with D unclear. There are 13 residues in the CDR3. Germline CDR1 is MGHRA and CDR2 is YSYEKL. V was cut by 1 base and J by 2 bases, with 3 bases left in between. The CDR3 region has the DNA TGCGCCAGCAGCCAAGTAACTGGAAACACCATATATTTT. Protein: CASSQVTGNTIYF.

The chain's CDR3 is CASSQGQGGTEAFF. CDR3 nucleotide sequence: TGCGCCAGCAGCCAAGGACAGGGAGGCACTGAAGCTTTCTTT. The V and J genes are TRBV5-1 and TRBJ1-1, with TRBD1 matching over 8 bases. The CDR3 spans 14 residues. CDR1 is SGHRS and CDR2 is YFSETQ in the germline V gene. After removal of 4 bases from V and 4 bases from J, the junction contained 6 bases not matched to a gene.

V is TRBV28 and J is TRBJ1-2; 8 bases fit TRBD1. J was trimmed by 3 bases and V by 4 bases; bases with no gene match: 1. Looked up from germline, CDR1 is MDHEN and CDR2 is SYDVKM. The CDR3 contains 13 residues. Here the CDR3 DNA reads TGTGCCAGCAGTTCGACAGGGGACTATGGCTACACCTTC. Its translation: CASSSTGDYGYTF.

The J gene is TRBJ2-7, the V gene TRBV15; a weak D match, TRBD2 (6 bases). From germline, CDR1 is LNHNV and CDR2 YYDKDF (reference sequence). Trimming removed 0 bases from V and 4 bases from J, with 10 bases in between. The CDR3 runs to 14 residues. The CDR3 protein is CATSRDDGGYEQYF. The CDR3 coding sequence is TGTGCCACCAGCAGAGATGATGGGGGGTACGAGCAGTACTTC.

This chain connects TRBV4-1 to TRBJ1-1; D possibly corresponds to TRBD1 (5 bases). V lost 2 bases and J 7 bases, leaving 20 bases between the germline ends. Germline V gene lookup returns CDR1 MGHRA and CDR2 YSYEKL. CDR3 size: 16 residues. The CDR3 nucleotides are TGCGCCAGCAGCCAATTCTTTCCCGACAGACCCCTTGAAGCTTTCTTT. Amino acid sequence: CASSQFFPDRPLEAFF.

This clone was seen once. The chain recombines TRBV10-1 with TRBJ2-5, with 9 bases that match TRBD1. CDR3 length: 13 residues. Trimming at V came to 6 bases and at J to 4 bases, leaving 3 bases not matched to a gene. Germline-derived CDR1 and CDR2 are WNHNN and SYGVQD (reference sequence). The CDR3 nucleotides are TGCGCCAGCAGCCGGACAGGGGTAGAGACCCAGTACTTC. Its translation is CASSRTGVETQYF.

This clone was recorded only once. The rearrangement uses TRBV27 and TRBJ1-2, with D perhaps TRBD1 (5 bases). The V and J ends lost 4 bases and 3 bases respectively, with 9 bases between them. Germline assignment: CDR1 MNHEY and CDR2 SMNVEV (reference sequence). The CDR3 consists of 13 residues. The CDR3 DNA is TGTGCCAGCAGTTCACAGGATTACTATGGCTACACCTTC. It yields the protein CASSSQDYYGYTF.

The rearrangement links TRBV29-1 to TRBJ2-7, with D maybe TRBD1 (5 bases). V was pared by 4 bases and J by 3 bases, with 16 bases between. This CDR3 is built from 14 residues. Germline assignment: CDR1 SQVTM and CDR2 ANQGSEA. The CDR3 nucleotides are TGCAGCGTTGTATGGGCCAGGGTAAGCTACGAGCAGTACTTC. This codes for CSVVWARVSYEQYF.

The chain couples TRBV4-2 to TRBJ1-1, with 11 nucleotides matching TRBD1. CDR3 size: 15 residues. V gave up 6 bases and J gave up 2 bases; unmatched junction bases: 5. Germline V lookup: CDR1 LGHNA, CDR2 YNFKEQ. CDR3 nucleotide sequence: TGTGCCAGCAGAATCGGGACAGGGGGAAACACTGAAGCTTTCTTT. Its protein is CASRIGTGGNTEAFF.

V usage is TRBV14 and J usage is TRBJ1-2; D is unresolved. Germline loops: CDR1 SGHDN, CDR2 FVKESK. The CDR3 covers 12 residues. Between the trimmed V and J ends, which lost 3 bases and 4 bases, there was a span of 6 bases. CDR3 protein: CASSQSSYGYTF. The CDR3 coding sequence is TGTGCCAGCAGCCAGTCCAGCTATGGCTACACCTTC.

This clone was observed once. The rearrangement joins TRBV19 to TRBJ1-1, with D unclear. Germline CDR1 and CDR2: LNHDA and SQIVND (reference sequence). The CDR3 extends over 14 amino acids. V was shortened by 4 bases and J by 1 base, with 10 bases between the two germline ends. The CDR3 loop is CASSSGRKNTEAFF. CDR3 sequence (DNA): TGTGCCAGTAGTAGCGGCAGAAAGAACACTGAAGCTTTCTTT.

This chain links TRBV5-4 with TRBJ1-1; possible D gene TRBD1, 5 bases. Germline loops: CDR1 SGHNT, CDR2 YYREEE (reference sequence). The CDR3 length is 17 residues. V lost 0 bases to trimming and J lost 5 bases, with 20 bases between them. CDR3 region: CASSLVAGAASRTEAFF. The CDR3 region has the DNA TGTGCCAGCAGCTTGGTGGCTGGGGCCGCATCCAGGACTGAAGCTTTCTTT.

V gene TRBV9 combines with J gene TRBJ2-3; TRBD2 matches 13 bases. The germline V gene encodes CDR1 SGDLS and CDR2 YYNGEE. The CDR3 covers 16 residues. Trimming at V came to 4 bases and at J to 2 bases, leaving 4 bases not matched to a gene. CDR3 amino acids: CASSPGLAGPTDTQYF. DNA for the CDR3: TGTGCCAGCAGCCCGGGACTAGCGGGACCCACAGATACGCAGTATTTT.